The 9 T cell receptor beta chains below were found in one sample sequenced in a study of identical twins. TCRdb re-called the 5' RACE reads with MiXCR, one entry per CDR3 protein. This sample has 500,000 to 650,000 distinct CDR3 sequences; around 7.5% occur once, and the top ten carry around 1.6%. This sample also appeared in a second study, on yellow fever vaccine responses in identical twins.

Material: PBMCs. These receptors all stem from a woman aged 18-29 years in good health.

Only a few counts were recorded for this clonotype. The chain combines TRBV28 with TRBJ2-7; D not certain. This CDR3 has 15 residues. With 6 bases removed from V and 2 bases from J, the gap between germline ends came to 17 bases. Germline V gene data show CDR1 as MDHEN and CDR2 as SYDVKM. The CDR3 nucleotides are TGTGCCAGCAGAAGTCGGTCAGCTGGAACCTACGAGCAGTACTTC. Residues: CASRSRSAGTYEQYF.

In its sample, this clonotype was seen many times. The V call is TRBV29-1, the J call TRBJ2-1; 10 bases are a match to TRBD1. This CDR3 has 13 residues. Germline V gene lookup returns CDR1 SQVTM and CDR2 ANQGSEA. The V and J ends lost 8 bases and 7 bases, in that order; junction bases with no gene match: 8. The CDR3, as DNA: TGCAGCTATGGGACAGGGGTGGGGAATGAGCAGTTCTTC. It encodes CSYGTGVGNEQFF.

The table lists this clonotype with many counts. This chain joins TRBV3-1 and TRBJ2-2; 9 bases are a match to TRBD1. The CDR3 totals 15 residues. The V gene's germline CDR1 is LGHDT and CDR2 YNNKEL (reference sequence). Trimming cost V 1 base and J 7 bases; bases outside gene matches: 4. CDR3 sequence reads: CASSQAGTGIGELFF. CDR3 in DNA: TGTGCCAGCAGCCAAGCCGGGACAGGGATCGGGGAGCTGTTTTTT.

The CDR3 protein is CSAPGQVSYNEQFF. The DNA of the CDR3 is TGCAGTGCGCCGGGACAGGTCTCCTACAATGAGCAGTTCTTC. J is TRBJ2-1 and V is TRBV20-1; 8 nucleotides agree with TRBD1. Germline V lookup: CDR1 DFQATT, CDR2 SNEGSKA (reference sequence). V shed 6 bases, J shed 0 bases, and the junction held 4 bases outside the gene matches. This CDR3 is 14 amino acids long.

The genes are TRBV4-1 and TRBJ2-6, with 9 bases that match TRBD2. Germline loops: CDR1 MGHRA, CDR2 YSYEKL. V shed 1 base, J shed 2 bases, and the junction held 3 bases outside the gene matches. CDR3 length: 17 residues. The CDR3 region has the DNA TGCGCCAGCAGCCAAGTTTTAGCGGGGGCTGGGGCCAACGTCCTGACTTTC. Its protein product is CASSQVLAGAGANVLTF.

This clonotype was observed at least ten times. The chain carries TRBV7-6 and TRBJ2-2; D might be TRBD1 or TRBD2, each matching 5 bases. Between the trimmed V and J ends, which lost 5 bases and 3 bases, there was a span of 10 bases. Germline-derived CDR1 and CDR2 are SGHVS and FNYEAQ. This CDR3 has 14 residues. The CDR3 loop is CASSRDQDTGELFF. The CDR3 bases are TGTGCCAGCAGCCGGGACCAAGACACCGGGGAGCTGTTTTTT.

The chain couples TRBV3-1 to TRBJ1-2; TRBD1 agrees at 8 bases. CDR3 size: 15 residues. Germline V lookup: CDR1 LGHDT, CDR2 YNNKEL (reference sequence). J was trimmed by 4 bases and V by 1 base; bases with no gene match: 5. The CDR3: CASSQGQGAPYGYTF. The CDR3 bases are TGTGCCAGCAGCCAAGGCCAGGGGGCGCCCTATGGCTACACCTTC.

This clonotype showed up just a few times. The chain carries TRBV3-1 and TRBJ1-1; 8 bases are shared with TRBD1. Trimming removed 5 bases from V and 5 bases from J; junction bases left unmatched: 7. CDR1 LGHDT and CDR2 YNNKEL come from the germline V gene (reference sequence). The CDR3 has 14 residues. CDR3 protein: CASSIDRGRTEAFF. CDR3 DNA sequence: TGTGCCAGCAGCATAGACAGGGGTCGGACTGAAGCTTTCTTT.

The rearrangement joins TRBV12-3 or TRBV12-4 to TRBJ1-1; D may be TRBD1 (6 bases). CDR3 length: 14 residues. Trimming left V 3 bases short and J 3 bases short, with 11 bases between. The chain's CDR3 is CASSFDSGDTEAFF. CDR3 DNA sequence: TGTGCCAGCAGTTTCGACTCAGGGGACACTGAAGCTTTCTTT.